A single sample is the source of the 22 T cell receptor beta chains below, sequenced in a study of T cells in Graves' hyperthyroidism and ophthalmopathy. Amplification yielded TCR beta CDR3 regions, with RNA transcripts as the source. TCR CDR3 regions were first amplified by RT-PCR with HTBI primers. TCRdb called the multiplex PCR reads again in MiXCR, with one record for every CDR3 protein. The data hold around 490,000 distinct CDR3 sequences, with just under 20% observed a single time. Sample: blood. The receptors here all came from a man in his forties or fifties with Graves' ophthalmopathy.

This clonotype occurred a few times. The chain uses TRBV20-1 and TRBJ1-1; 8 nucleotides line up with TRBD1. This CDR3 spans 17 amino acids. CDR1 is DFQATT and CDR2 is SNEGSKA in the germline V gene (reference sequence). The V gene end was trimmed by 0 bases and the J gene end by 5 bases; junction bases not matched to a gene: 14. The CDR3 nucleotides are TGCAGTGCTAGAGATAGGGACAGGTTGGGACGAGGGACTGAAGCTTTCTTT. Protein: CSARDRDRLGRGTEAFF.

This clonotype was picked up many times. DNA for the CDR3: TGTGCCAGTAAGCGGGGGGCCCAAGAGACCCAGTACTTC. It specifies CASKRGAQETQYF. V gene TRBV2 combines with J gene TRBJ2-5; 9 bases are shared with TRBD2. This CDR3 region has 13 residues. Germline V gene data show CDR1 as SNHLY and CDR2 as FYNNEI. V shed 9 bases and J 1 base; nucleotides not matched to a gene: 3. The entire variable domain, with the rest obtained from reference TRBV2 and TRBJ2-5, is as follows: EPEVTQTPSHQVTQMGQEVILRCVPISNHLYFYWYRQILGQKVEFLVSFYNNEISEKSEIFDDQFSVERPDGSNFTLKIRSTKLEDSAMYFCASKRGAQETQYFGPGTRLLVL.

This clonotype was seen repeatedly, ten times or more. The rearrangement links TRBV14 to TRBJ2-5, with TRBD1 matching over 7 bases. This CDR3 comprises 13 residues. V dropped 2 bases and J dropped 4; count of bases not matched to a gene: 1. Germline V gene data show CDR1 as SGHDN and CDR2 as FVKESK. The CDR3 loop is CASSQNRGETQYF. The CDR3 nucleotides are TGTGCCAGCAGCCAAAACAGGGGAGAGACCCAGTACTTC.

The rearrangement joins TRBV6-2 or TRBV6-3 to TRBJ2-4, with 7 nucleotides matching TRBD2. The germline gives CDR1 MNHEY, CDR2 SVGEGT. There are 15 residues in the CDR3. V was clipped by 6 bases and J by 3 bases; unmatched bases: 8. The CDR3 sequence is CASSFGGTGKNIQYF. Written as DNA, the CDR3 is TGTGCCAGCAGCTTCGGGGGGACGGGCAAAAACATTCAGTACTTC.

This clonotype was seen many times. The chain joins TRBV20-1 to TRBJ2-3; the match to TRBD2 covers 7 bases. The CDR3 is made up of 15 amino acids. J was trimmed by 2 bases and V by 6 bases; bases with no gene match: 11. Germline V lookup: CDR1 DFQATT, CDR2 SNEGSKA (reference sequence). The CDR3 here is CSATPFSGLTDTQYF. The CDR3 DNA reads TGCAGTGCCACACCTTTTAGCGGGCTCACAGATACGCAGTATTTT.

This clonotype was detected only a few times. The rearrangement links TRBV19 to TRBJ1-1; D unclear. The germline gives CDR1 LNHDA, CDR2 SQIVND (reference sequence). Trimming pared 5 bases from V and 12 bases from J, leaving 16 bases between. CDR3 length: 12 amino acids. The CDR3 sequence is CASSVRAERTFF. In nucleotides, the CDR3 is TGTGCCAGTAGTGTGCGGGCCGAGAGAACTTTCTTT.

This clonotype has more than one count but fewer than ten. This rearrangement joins TRBV7-9 to TRBJ2-1; 7 bases are shared with TRBD1. Germline V gene lookup returns CDR1 SEHNR and CDR2 FQNEAQ (reference sequence). V dropped 2 bases and J dropped 5; count of bases not matched to a gene: 6. The CDR3 is 15 amino acids. In DNA form, the CDR3 reads TGTGCCAGCAGCTTAAGACAGGGCAATGACAATGAGCAGTTCTTC. It is translated as CASSLRQGNDNEQFF.

This clonotype was counted at least ten times. The chain recombines TRBV7-8 with TRBJ2-5; D not certain. Trimming removed 5 bases at V and 9 bases at J, with 25 bases between. CDR1 and CDR2 from the germline V gene are SGHVS and FQNEAQ. The CDR3 covers 16 residues. CDR3 loop: CASSPLTLSARTAQYF. The CDR3 nucleotides read TGTGCCAGCAGCCCCCTTACGTTATCCGCCCGCACGGCCCAGTACTTC.

This clonotype was detected a few times. The V and J genes are TRBV29-1 and TRBJ2-7, with D tentatively TRBD1 (6 bases). The CDR3 runs to 15 residues. Germline assignment: CDR1 SQVTM and CDR2 ANQGSEA. Trimming removed 0 bases from V and 1 base from J, with 13 bases in between. The CDR3: CSVEDQGTYSYEQYF. The CDR3 coding sequence is TGCAGCGTTGAAGATCAGGGGACATATTCCTACGAGCAGTACTTC.

The V and J genes are TRBV7-9 and TRBJ1-1; a possible D gene is TRBD1 (5 bases). The CDR3 is 14 residues long. The germline gives CDR1 SEHNR, CDR2 FQNEAQ (reference sequence). V lost 5 bases to trimming and J lost 4 bases, with 14 bases between them. The CDR3 reads CASSAMGLGTEAFF. The CDR3, as DNA: TGTGCCAGCAGCGCAATGGGGCTGGGCACTGAAGCTTTCTTT.

This clonotype has ten or more counts. V is TRBV2 and J is TRBJ1-1; the match to TRBD1 covers 7 bases. This CDR3 region has 12 residues. Germline V CDR1 and CDR2: SNHLY, FYNNEI. Trimming at V came to 5 bases and at J to 11 bases, leaving 8 bases not matched to a gene. The CDR3 here is CASSQTGVGAFF. The CDR3 nucleotides read TGTGCCAGCAGTCAAACAGGGGTCGGGGCTTTCTTT.

In its sample, this clonotype was seen a few times. The genes are TRBV5-1 and TRBJ1-4, with D tentatively TRBD1 (5 bases). The CDR3 covers 16 residues. The V end was cut by 0 bases, the J end by 8 bases, with 17 bases between. Germline V CDR1 and CDR2: SGHRS, YFSETQ. The CDR3 DNA sequence: TGCGCCAGCAGCTTGGGGCAGGGAGCGGGGAGAGAAAAACTGTTTTTT. Translated, it gives CASSLGQGAGREKLFF.

This clonotype was detected a few times. The chain joins TRBV12-3 or TRBV12-4 to TRBJ1-2; 9 bases line up with TRBD1. This CDR3 contains 15 residues. After removal of 8 bases from V and 4 bases from J, the junction contained 11 bases not matched to a gene. CDR3 bases: TGTGCCAGCCAAGGTCCGGGACAGGGAGTCTATGGCTACACCTTC. Amino acids: CASQGPGQGVYGYTF.

The chain uses TRBV30 and TRBJ1-5; possible D gene TRBD1, 5 bases. The germline V gene encodes CDR1 GTSNPN and CDR2 SVGIG (reference sequence). The V gene lost 4 bases and the J gene lost 8 bases, with 18 bases spanning the gap. This CDR3 has 14 residues. The CDR3 nucleotides are TGTGCCTGGACTGGAAGGGGTTCCAAGAAGCCCCAGCATTTT. It specifies CAWTGRGSKKPQHF.

This chain joins TRBV7-9 and TRBJ1-4, with D perhaps matching TRBD1 (5 bases). Deletions cut 11 bases from V and 8 bases from J, with 18 bases between. Germline values: CDR1 SEHNR, CDR2 FQNEAQ (reference sequence). The CDR3 sequence is 13 residues long. This CDR3 is CAGSRAPREKLFF. CDR3 coding DNA: TGTGCCGGGAGCAGGGCGCCAAGGGAAAAACTGTTTTTT.

The V call is TRBV10-3, the J call TRBJ1-4; 8 nucleotides align to TRBD1. V shed 10 bases, J shed 7 bases, and the junction held 11 bases outside the gene matches. CDR3 length: 14 amino acids. Germline V lookup: CDR1 ENHRY, CDR2 SYGVKD. CDR3 coding DNA: TGTGCCACCAGCGCCGGGACAGGTACTGAAAAACTGTTTTTT. Residues: CATSAGTGTEKLFF.

Ten or more counts support this clonotype. The V call is TRBV3-1, the J call TRBJ2-1; D assignment may be TRBD1 or TRBD2 (5 bases each). The CDR3 runs 15 residues. The V gene's germline CDR1 is LGHDT and CDR2 YNNKEL (reference sequence). V was clipped by 6 bases and J by 4 bases, with 16 bases between them. The CDR3 loop reads CASRPGTEKYNEQFF. The DNA for the CDR3 is TGTGCCAGCAGGCCCGGGACCGAGAAATACAATGAGCAGTTCTTC.

As for this clonotype: A clone one base away is much larger, so this may be a read error. The V call is TRBV12-3 or TRBV12-4, the J call TRBJ2-5, with a tentative D call TRBD2 (5 bases). CDR3 length: 13 amino acids. CDR3 protein: CASTLGSGETLYF. CDR3 sequence (DNA): TGTGCCAGCACCTTAGGGAGCGGAGAGACCCTGTACTTC.

The chain has TRBV19 and TRBJ1-5, with a tentative D call TRBD1 (6 bases). Germline values: CDR1 LNHDA, CDR2 SQIVND (reference sequence). Trimming removed 5 bases from V and 7 bases from J, with 21 bases in between. This CDR3 comprises 16 residues. CDR3 nucleotides: TGTGCCAGTAGTTATACAACAGGGATCCCTCCGCAGCCCCAGCATTTT. It translates to CASSYTTGIPPQPQHF.

The chain recombines TRBV12-3 or TRBV12-4 with TRBJ2-5, with 9 bases lining up with TRBD1. The CDR3 sequence is 17 residues long. V gave up 4 bases and J gave up 1 base; unmatched junction bases: 10. CDR3 sequence reads: CASSSGQGKGAQETQYF. DNA for the CDR3: TGTGCCAGCAGTTCGGGACAGGGAAAGGGGGCCCAAGAGACCCAGTACTTC.

V gene TRBV12-3 or TRBV12-4 combines with J gene TRBJ1-1, with D hard to call. V was clipped by 5 bases and J by 0 bases, with 7 bases between them. The CDR3 length is 13 residues. CDR3 nucleotide sequence: TGTGCCAGCAGTAGGCTGGTGAACACTGAAGCTTTCTTT. Its translation: CASSRLVNTEAFF.

This clonotype was recorded a few times. V usage is TRBV5-1 and J usage is TRBJ2-3, with D perhaps TRBD1 or TRBD2 (5 bases each). CDR1 and CDR2 (germline): SGHRS, YFSETQ. V gave up 0 bases and J gave up 6 bases, with 14 bases separating them. The CDR3 is made up of 15 amino acids. CDR3 in DNA: TGCGCCAGCAGCTTGGGGGGGTTCCAAGGGGATACGCAGTATTTT. It yields the protein CASSLGGFQGDTQYF.